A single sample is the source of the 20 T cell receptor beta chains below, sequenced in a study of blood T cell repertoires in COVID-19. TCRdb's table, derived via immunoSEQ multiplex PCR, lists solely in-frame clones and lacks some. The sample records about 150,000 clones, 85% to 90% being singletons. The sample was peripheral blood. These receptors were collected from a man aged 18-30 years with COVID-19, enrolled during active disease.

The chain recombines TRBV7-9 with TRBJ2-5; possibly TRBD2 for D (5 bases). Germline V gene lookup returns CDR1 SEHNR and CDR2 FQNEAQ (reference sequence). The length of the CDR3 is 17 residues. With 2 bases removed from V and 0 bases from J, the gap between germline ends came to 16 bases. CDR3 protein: CASSLILTTLYQETQYF. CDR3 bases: TGTGCCAGCAGCTTAATCTTGACTACCCTATACCAAGAGACCCAGTACTTC.

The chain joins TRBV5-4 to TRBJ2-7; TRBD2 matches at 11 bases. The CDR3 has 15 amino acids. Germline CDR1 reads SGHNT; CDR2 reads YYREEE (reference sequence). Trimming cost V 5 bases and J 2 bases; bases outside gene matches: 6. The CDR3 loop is CASRRTSGPTYEQYF. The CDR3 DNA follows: TGTGCCAGCAGACGGACTAGCGGGCCGACCTACGAGCAGTACTTC.

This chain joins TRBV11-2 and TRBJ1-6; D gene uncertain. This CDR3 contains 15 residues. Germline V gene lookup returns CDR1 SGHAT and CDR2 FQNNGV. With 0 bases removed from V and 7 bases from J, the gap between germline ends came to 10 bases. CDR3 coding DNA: TGTGCCAGCAGCTTAGATCTCCTCGGGAATTCACCCCTCCACTTT. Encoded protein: CASSLDLLGNSPLHF.

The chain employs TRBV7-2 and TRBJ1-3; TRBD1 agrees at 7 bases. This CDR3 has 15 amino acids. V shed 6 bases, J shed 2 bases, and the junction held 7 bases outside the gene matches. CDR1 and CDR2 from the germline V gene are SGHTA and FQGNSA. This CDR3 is CASSRTQGAGNTIYF. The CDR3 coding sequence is TGTGCCAGCAGTAGAACCCAGGGGGCTGGAAACACCATATATTTT.

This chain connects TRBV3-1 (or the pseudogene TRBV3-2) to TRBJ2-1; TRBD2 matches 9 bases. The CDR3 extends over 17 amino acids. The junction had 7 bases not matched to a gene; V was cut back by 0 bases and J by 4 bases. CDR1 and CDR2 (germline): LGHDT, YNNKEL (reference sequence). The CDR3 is CASSQDPLAGSYNEQFF. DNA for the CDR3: TGTGCCAGCAGCCAAGATCCCCTAGCGGGATCTTACAATGAGCAGTTCTTC.

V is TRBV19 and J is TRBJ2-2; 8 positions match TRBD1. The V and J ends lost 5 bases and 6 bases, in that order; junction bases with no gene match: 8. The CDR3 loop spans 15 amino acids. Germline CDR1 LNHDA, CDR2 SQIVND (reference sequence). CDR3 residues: CASSFVDRAAGELFF. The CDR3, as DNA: TGTGCCAGTAGTTTCGTGGACAGGGCGGCCGGGGAGCTGTTTTTT.

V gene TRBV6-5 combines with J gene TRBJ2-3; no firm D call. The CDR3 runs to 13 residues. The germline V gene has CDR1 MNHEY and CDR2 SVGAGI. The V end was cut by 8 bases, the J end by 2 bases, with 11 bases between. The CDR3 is CASARQHTDTQYF. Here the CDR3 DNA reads TGTGCCAGCGCCAGACAACACACAGATACGCAGTATTTT.

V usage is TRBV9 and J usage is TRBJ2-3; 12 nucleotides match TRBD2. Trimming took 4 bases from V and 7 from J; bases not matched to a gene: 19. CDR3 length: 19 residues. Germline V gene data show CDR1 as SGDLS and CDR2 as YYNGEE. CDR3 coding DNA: TGTGCCAGCAGCCGCTCCGGGGCCGGGCTAGCGGGAGGGCTGAATACGCAGTATTTT. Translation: CASSRSGAGLAGGLNTQYF.

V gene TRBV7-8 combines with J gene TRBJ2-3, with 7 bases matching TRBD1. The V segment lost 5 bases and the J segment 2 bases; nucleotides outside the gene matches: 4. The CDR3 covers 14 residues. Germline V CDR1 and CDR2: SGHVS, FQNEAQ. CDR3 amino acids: CASSLGTATDTQYF. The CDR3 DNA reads TGTGCCAGCAGCCTAGGGACAGCCACAGATACGCAGTATTTT.

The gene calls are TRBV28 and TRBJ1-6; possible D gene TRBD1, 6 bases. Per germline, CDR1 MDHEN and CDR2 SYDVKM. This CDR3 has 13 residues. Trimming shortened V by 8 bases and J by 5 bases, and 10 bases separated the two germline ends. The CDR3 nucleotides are TGTGCCAGCGGCAACAGGGATAATTCACCCCTCCACTTT. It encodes CASGNRDNSPLHF.

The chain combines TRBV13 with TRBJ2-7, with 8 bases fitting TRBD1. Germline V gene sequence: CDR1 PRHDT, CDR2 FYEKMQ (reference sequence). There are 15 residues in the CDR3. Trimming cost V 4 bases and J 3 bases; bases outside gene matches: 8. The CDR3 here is CASSSQGAGNYEQYF. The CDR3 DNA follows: TGTGCCAGCAGCTCCCAGGGGGCCGGGAACTACGAGCAGTACTTC.

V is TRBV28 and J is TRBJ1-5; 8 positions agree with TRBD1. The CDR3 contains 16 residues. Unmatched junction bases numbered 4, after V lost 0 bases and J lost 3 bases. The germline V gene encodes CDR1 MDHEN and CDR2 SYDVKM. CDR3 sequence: CASSLWTGDVNQPQHF. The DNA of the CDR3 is TGTGCCAGCAGTTTATGGACAGGGGATGTCAATCAGCCCCAGCATTTT.

The CDR3 DNA follows: TGTGCCAGCAAGAGGGGGAATCAGCCCCAGCATTTT. Amino acid sequence: CASKRGNQPQHF. V usage is TRBV28 and J usage is TRBJ1-5; a weak D match, TRBD1 (6 bases). Germline assignment: CDR1 MDHEN and CDR2 SYDVKM. The CDR3 consists of 12 residues. Trimming removed 7 bases at V and 4 bases at J, with 8 bases between.

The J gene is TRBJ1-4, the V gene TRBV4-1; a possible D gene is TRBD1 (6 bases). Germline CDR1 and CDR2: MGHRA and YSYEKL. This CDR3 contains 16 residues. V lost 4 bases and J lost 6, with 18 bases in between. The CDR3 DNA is TGCGCCAGCAGCCCCAGGTCCCGGGGGGCGGATGAAAAACTGTTTTTT. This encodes CASSPRSRGADEKLFF.

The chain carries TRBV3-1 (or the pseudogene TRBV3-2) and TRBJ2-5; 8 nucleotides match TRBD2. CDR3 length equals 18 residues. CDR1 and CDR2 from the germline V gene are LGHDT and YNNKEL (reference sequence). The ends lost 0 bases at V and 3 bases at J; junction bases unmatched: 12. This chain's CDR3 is CASSQDLALGLGEETQYF. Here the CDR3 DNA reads TGTGCCAGCAGCCAAGACCTGGCCCTGGGACTAGGTGAAGAGACCCAGTACTTC.

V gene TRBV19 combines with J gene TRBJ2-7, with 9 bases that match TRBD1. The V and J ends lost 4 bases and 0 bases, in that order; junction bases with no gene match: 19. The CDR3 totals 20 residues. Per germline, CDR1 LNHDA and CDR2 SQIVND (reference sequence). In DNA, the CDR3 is TGTGCCAGTAGTACCCCGGGGAGCAATTGGGACAGGGTTATCTCCTACGAGCAGTACTTC. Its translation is CASSTPGSNWDRVISYEQYF.

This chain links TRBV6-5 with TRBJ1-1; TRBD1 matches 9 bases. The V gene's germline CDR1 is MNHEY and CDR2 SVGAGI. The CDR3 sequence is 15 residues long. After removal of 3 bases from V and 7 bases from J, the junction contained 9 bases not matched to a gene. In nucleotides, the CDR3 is TGTGCCAGCAGTTATCTAGCTGGGACAGGGATTGAAGCTTTCTTT. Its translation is CASSYLAGTGIEAFF.

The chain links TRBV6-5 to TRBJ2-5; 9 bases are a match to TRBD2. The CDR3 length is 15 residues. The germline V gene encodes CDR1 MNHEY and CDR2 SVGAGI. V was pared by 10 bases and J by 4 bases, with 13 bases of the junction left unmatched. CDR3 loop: CATAVGGAGGETQYF. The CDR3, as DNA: TGTGCCACAGCAGTTGGGGGAGCGGGAGGAGAGACCCAGTACTTC.

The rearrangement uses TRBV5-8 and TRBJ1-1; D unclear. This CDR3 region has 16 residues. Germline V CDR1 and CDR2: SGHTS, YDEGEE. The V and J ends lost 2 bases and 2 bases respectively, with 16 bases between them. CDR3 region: CASSFFPGRSNTEAFF. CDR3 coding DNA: TGTGCCAGCAGCTTTTTTCCGGGGAGGTCCAACACTGAAGCTTTCTTT. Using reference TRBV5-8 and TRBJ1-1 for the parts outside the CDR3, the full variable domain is EAGVTQSPTHLIKTRGQQATLRCSPISGHTSVYWYQQALGLGLQFLLWYDEGEERNRGNFPPRFSGRQFPNYSSELNVNALELEDSALYLCASSFFPGRSNTEAFFGQGTRLTVV.

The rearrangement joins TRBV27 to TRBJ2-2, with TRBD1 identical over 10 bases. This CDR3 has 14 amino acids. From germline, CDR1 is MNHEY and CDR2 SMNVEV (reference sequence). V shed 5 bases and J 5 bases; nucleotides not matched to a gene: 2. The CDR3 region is CASSRGQGTGELFF. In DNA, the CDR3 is TGTGCCAGCAGTCGGGGACAGGGGACCGGGGAGCTGTTTTTT.